Given below is one T cell receptor (beta chain) in context. The data were taken from a study of blood T cell repertoires in COVID-19. Study context: The origin of the acute and convalescent COVID-19 samples was the United States, Italy and Spain. T cells, B-cell-depleted T cells, or PBMCs provided the cDNA or gDNA that served as material.

As handled by the study authors: Amplification with reference gene primers provided the estimates of nucleated cell counts. Measured with immunoSEQ multiplex PCR; TCRdb has only the in-frame clones, and not every one. V and J calls and clone size are as listed in that table; D and trimming were resolved from the DNA. Of about 220,000 clones listed, around 85% are singletons. The CDR3 sequence is 14 residues long. Trimming removed 1 base at V and 10 bases at J, with 14 bases between. Germline V CDR1 and CDR2: SEHNR, FQNEAQ (reference sequence). This sequence joins TRBV7-9 and TRBJ2-1, with a tentative D call TRBD1 (5 bases). The specimen sequenced was peripheral blood. The receptor was isolated from a man between 35 and 55 years old with acute or convalescent COVID-19. The CDR3 sequence is CASSLDPWAGEQFF. Written as DNA, the CDR3 is TGTGCCAGCAGCTTAGATCCGTGGGCAGGGGAGCAGTTCTTC.